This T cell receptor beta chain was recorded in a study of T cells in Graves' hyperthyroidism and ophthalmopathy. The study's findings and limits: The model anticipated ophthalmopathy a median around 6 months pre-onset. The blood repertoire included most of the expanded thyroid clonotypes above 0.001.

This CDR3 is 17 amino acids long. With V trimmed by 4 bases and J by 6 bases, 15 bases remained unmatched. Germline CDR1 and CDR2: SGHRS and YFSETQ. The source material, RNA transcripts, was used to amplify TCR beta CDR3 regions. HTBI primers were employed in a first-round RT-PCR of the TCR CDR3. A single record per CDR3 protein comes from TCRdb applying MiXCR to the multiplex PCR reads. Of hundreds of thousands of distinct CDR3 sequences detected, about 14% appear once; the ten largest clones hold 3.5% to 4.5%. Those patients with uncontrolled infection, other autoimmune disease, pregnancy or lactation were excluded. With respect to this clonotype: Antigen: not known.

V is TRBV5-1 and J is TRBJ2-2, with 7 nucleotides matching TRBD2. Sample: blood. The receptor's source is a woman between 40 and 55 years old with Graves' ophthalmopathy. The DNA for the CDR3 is TGCGCCAGCAGCAGAGGTTTTGGGACTACCACGTCCGGGGAGCTGTTTTTT. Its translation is CASSRGFGTTTSGELFF.